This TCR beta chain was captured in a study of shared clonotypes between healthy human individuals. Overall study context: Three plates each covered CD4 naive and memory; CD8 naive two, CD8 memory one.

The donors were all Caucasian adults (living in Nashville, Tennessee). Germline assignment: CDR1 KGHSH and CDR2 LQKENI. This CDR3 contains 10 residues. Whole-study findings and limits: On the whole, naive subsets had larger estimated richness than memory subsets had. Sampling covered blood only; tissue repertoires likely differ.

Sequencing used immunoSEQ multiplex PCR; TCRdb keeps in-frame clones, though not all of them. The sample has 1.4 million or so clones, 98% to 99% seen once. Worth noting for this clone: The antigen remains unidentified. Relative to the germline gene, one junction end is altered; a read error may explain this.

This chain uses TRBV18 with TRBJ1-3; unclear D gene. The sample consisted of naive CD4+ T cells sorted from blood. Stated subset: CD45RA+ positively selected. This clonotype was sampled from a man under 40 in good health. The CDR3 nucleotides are TGTGCCAGCTCCGGAGAGGGCAGCCGATTT. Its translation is CASSGEGSRF.